The 21 T cell receptor beta chains below come from one sample, sequenced in a study of cytomegalovirus exposure and HLA in healthy donors. The PCR used 60 Vbeta and 13 Jbeta primers. The method was immunoSEQ multiplex PCR; TCRdb's version includes in-frame clones alone and lacks a portion of them. The sample records approximately 200,000 clones, almost 75% being singletons. The sequenced material came from PBMCs. These receptors were collected from a woman aged 25 to 39 in good health and CMV-seropositive.

The V call is TRBV5-3, the J call TRBJ1-5; tentative D call: TRBD1 (6 bases). TRBV5-3 is labeled an ORF, and its function is uncertain. This CDR3 is 17 amino acids long. V lost 9 bases and J 1 base, leaving 23 bases between the germline ends. Here the CDR3 reads CANLRGAPGESNQPQHF. CDR3 nucleotide sequence: TGTGCCAACCTTCGGGGGGCGCCGGGTGAGAGCAATCAGCCCCAGCATTTT.

On this clone: At one of its ends the junction is not consistent with the germline gene, which may arise from a read error. V and J are TRBV11-2 and TRBJ2-1; unclear D gene. Germline V lookup: CDR1 SGHAT, CDR2 FQNNGV. The CDR3 runs 16 residues. CDR3 sequence reads: CASSSLASRSYNGQFF. CDR3 sequence (DNA): TGTGCCAGCAGCTCCCTGGCTAGTAGGTCCTACAATGGGCAGTTCTTC.

This chain joins TRBV18 and TRBJ2-7; 9 bases agree with TRBD1. The trim removed 2 bases at V and 6 bases at J, leaving 5 bases unmatched. The CDR3 totals 14 residues. CDR1 KGHSH and CDR2 LQKENI come from the germline V gene. CDR3 in amino acids: CASSPSGQGSEQYF. The CDR3 DNA is TGTGCCAGCTCACCATCGGGACAGGGATCCGAGCAGTACTTC. The full variable domain, completed using reference TRBV18 and TRBJ2-7, is NAGVMQNPRHLVRRRGQEARLRCSPMKGHSHVYWYRQLPEEGLKFMVYLQKENIIDESGMPKERFSAEFPKEGPSILRIQQVVRGDSAAYFCASSPSGQGSEQYFGPGTRLTVT.

Only a few counts were recorded for this clone. This chain links TRBV4-2 with TRBJ2-5; 7 bases map to TRBD2. This CDR3 contains 15 residues. V shed 4 bases and J 5 bases; nucleotides not matched to a gene: 10. Germline lookup yields CDR1 LGHNA and CDR2 YNFKEQ. The CDR3 DNA reads as TGTGCCAGCAGCCCCGAAACGGGGGGTGGGGAGACCCAGTACTTC. It yields the protein CASSPETGGGETQYF.

The genes are TRBV27 and TRBJ1-2; 7 positions agree with TRBD1. Germline trimming cut 7 bases from V and 8 bases from J; bases unmatched to any gene: 10. The CDR3 contains 13 residues. CDR1 and CDR2 from the germline V gene are MNHEY and SMNVEV (reference sequence). The CDR3 protein is CASTSDRVIGYTF. The CDR3 DNA reads as TGTGCCAGCACCTCAGACAGGGTGATAGGCTACACCTTC.

This clone was found once. CDR3 nucleotides: TGTGCCAGCAGCTTAGGTGCGGAGACCCAGTACTTC. Protein: CASSLGAETQYF. This chain uses TRBV7-6 with TRBJ2-5; D is unresolved. Between the trimmed V and J ends, which lost 1 base and 5 bases, there was a span of 5 bases. CDR3 size: 12 residues. Germline CDR1 reads SGHVS; CDR2 reads FNYEAQ.

This clone was seen just once. The genes are TRBV2 and TRBJ2-1, with a possible D match to TRBD2 (5 bases). Between the trimmed V and J ends, which lost 1 base and 8 bases, there was a span of 15 bases. Germline-derived CDR1 and CDR2 are SNHLY and FYNNEI. The CDR3 runs 15 residues. Here the CDR3 DNA reads TGTGCCAGCAGTGAAGAGGGAGAATCGTACCATGAGCAGTTCTTC. Its protein is CASSEEGESYHEQFF. The full variable domain, rest sourced from reference TRBV2 and TRBJ2-1, is EPEVTQTPSHQVTQMGQEVILRCVPISNHLYFYWYRQILGQKVEFLVSFYNNEISEKSEIFDDQFSVERPDGSNFTLKIRSTKLEDSAMYFCASSEEGESYHEQFFGPGTRLTVL.

This clone was seen many times. The chain employs TRBV6-5 and TRBJ1-2; D gene ambiguous. The CDR3 has 15 residues. Per germline, CDR1 MNHEY and CDR2 SVGAGI. V shed 2 bases and J shed 4 bases, with 14 bases lying between them. This CDR3 reads CASSYVPVKLYGYTF. CDR3 coding DNA: TGTGCCAGCAGTTACGTTCCCGTTAAACTCTATGGCTACACCTTC.

The chain has TRBV9 and TRBJ1-5; D unclear. V lost 0 bases and J 0 bases, leaving 10 bases between the germline ends. Germline CDR1 reads SGDLS; CDR2 reads YYNGEE. The CDR3 has 16 amino acids. The CDR3 bases are TGTGCCAGCAGCGTAGGAGCATATAATAGCAATCAGCCCCAGCATTTT. Translated: CASSVGAYNSNQPQHF.

The chain links TRBV19 to TRBJ1-1; 12 bases match TRBD1. The junction had 7 bases not matched to a gene; V was cut back by 7 bases and J by 1 base. CDR1 is LNHDA and CDR2 is SQIVND in the germline V gene (reference sequence). The CDR3 is 16 amino acids. In DNA form, the CDR3 reads TGTGCCAGTATAACCGGGACAGGGGGCACGAACACTGAAGCTTTCTTT. This encodes CASITGTGGTNTEAFF.

Points on this clone: The sample contains more than one DNA sequence encoding this CDR3. J is TRBJ1-4 and V is TRBV27; D gene unclear. The CDR3 is made up of 13 amino acids. Trimming cost V 0 bases and J 12 bases, with 11 bases left between them. The germline V gene has CDR1 MNHEY and CDR2 SMNVEV (reference sequence). The CDR3 spells CASSLSVANELFF. The CDR3 coding sequence is TGTGCCAGCAGTTTATCGGTGGCCAATGAACTGTTTTTT.

The chain uses TRBV11-2 and TRBJ2-5; TRBD2 matches 14 bases. Germline values: CDR1 SGHAT, CDR2 FQNNGV. The CDR3 extends over 17 amino acids. V lost 5 bases, J lost 5 bases, and 10 bases stayed unmatched. This CDR3 reads CASSPRGTSGSMETQYF. CDR3 in DNA: TGTGCCAGCAGCCCCAGAGGGACTAGCGGGAGCATGGAGACCCAGTACTTC.

In the case of this clone: This sample also contains other DNA sequences that code for the same CDR3. J is TRBJ2-1 and V is TRBV6-1; 9 bases are shared with TRBD2. Looked up from germline, CDR1 is MNHNS and CDR2 is SASEGT. CDR3 size: 15 residues. After removal of 3 bases from V and 6 bases from J, the junction contained 6 bases not matched to a gene. Written as DNA, the CDR3 is TGTGCCAGCAGTGAGCTAGCGGGATCGGGCAATGAGCAGTTCTTC. Amino acids: CASSELAGSGNEQFF.

V gene TRBV5-1 combines with J gene TRBJ2-2; possibly TRBD2 for D (5 bases). The length of the CDR3 is 14 residues. The germline CDR1 and CDR2 sequences are SGHRS and YFSETQ. V lost 0 bases to trimming and J lost 7 bases, with 10 bases between them. DNA of the CDR3: TGCGCCAGCAGCTTGGGCGGAGGCTACGGGGAGCTGTTTTTT. This gives the protein CASSLGGGYGELFF.

This clone was detected once. The sample holds other DNA sequences that translate to the same CDR3. The chain joins TRBV28 to TRBJ1-1; D remains ambiguous. The CDR3 is 12 amino acids. V was pared by 1 base and J by 5 bases, with 5 bases between. Germline CDR1 and CDR2: MDHEN and SYDVKM. The CDR3 DNA follows: TGTGCCAGCAGTTTATCGGGTACTGAAGCTTTCTTT. The encoded protein is CASSLSGTEAFF. Looking up the rest from reference TRBV28 and TRBJ1-1 gives the full variable domain: DVKVTQSSRYLVKRTGEKVFLECVQDMDHENMFWYRQDPGLGLRLIYFSYDVKMKEKGDIPEGYSVSREKKERFSLILESASTNQTSMYLCASSLSGTEAFFGQGTRLTVV.

The V and J genes are TRBV11-3 and TRBJ2-2, with 11 positions matching TRBD2. The CDR3 runs to 18 residues. From germline, CDR1 is SGHNT and CDR2 YENEEA. The ends lost 0 bases at V and 4 bases at J; junction bases unmatched: 7. CDR3 loop: CASSLELAGGVCTGELFF. The CDR3 DNA sequence: TGTGCCAGCAGCTTAGAATTAGCGGGAGGGGTTTGCACCGGGGAGCTGTTTTTT.

The chain uses TRBV19 and TRBJ2-2; 10 bases map to TRBD2. With V trimmed by 1 base and J by 6 bases, 5 bases remained unmatched. CDR1 is LNHDA, CDR2 SQIVND, per germline (reference sequence). There are 16 residues in the CDR3. The CDR3 region has the DNA TGTGCCAGTAGTATAGGGCTAGCGGGAGCCTCCGGGGAGCTGTTTTTT. Its translation is CASSIGLAGASGELFF.

The V gene is TRBV19, the J gene TRBJ2-7, with 8 bases fitting TRBD2. Germline CDR1 and CDR2: LNHDA and SQIVND (reference sequence). Trimming cost V 7 bases and J 0 bases; bases outside gene matches: 5. The CDR3 consists of 14 residues. The CDR3 DNA follows: TGTGCCAGTACCCATAGCGGGGCCTCCTACGAGCAGTACTTC. It yields the protein CASTHSGASYEQYF.

This clone turned up a few times. This sequence joins TRBV6-6 and TRBJ2-7; a weak D match, TRBD1 (5 bases). Germline V gene data show CDR1 as MNHNY and CDR2 as SVGAGI (reference sequence). Trimming removed 4 bases at V and 0 bases at J, with 10 bases between. The CDR3 is 14 residues long. The CDR3 loop reads CASSSQGNSYEQYF. In DNA form, the CDR3 reads TGTGCCAGCAGTTCCCAGGGTAACTCCTACGAGCAGTACTTC.

The chain is built from TRBV13 and TRBJ2-1; 12 positions agree with TRBD2. The length of the CDR3 is 16 residues. Per the germline V gene, CDR1 is PRHDT and CDR2 is FYEKMQ (reference sequence). The J segment lost 8 bases and the V segment lost 3 bases, leaving 8 bases of the junction unmatched. The CDR3 protein is CASSFSSGRARDEQFF. The CDR3 DNA is TGTGCCAGCAGCTTCTCTAGCGGGAGGGCCAGGGATGAGCAGTTCTTC. Based on the CDR3 plus reference TRBV13 and TRBJ2-1, the full variable domain is AAGVIQSPRHLIKEKRETATLKCYPIPRHDTVYWYQQGPGQDPQFLISFYEKMQSDKGSIPDRFSAQQFSDYHSELNMSSLELGDSALYFCASSFSSGRARDEQFFGPGTRLTVL.

In its sample, this clone was seen once. The chain recombines TRBV5-4 with TRBJ1-4; D is unclear. Between the trimmed V and J ends, which lost 0 bases and 8 bases, there was a span of 5 bases. The germline CDR1 and CDR2 sequences are SGHNT and YYREEE (reference sequence). CDR3 length: 12 residues. CDR3 sequence (DNA): TGTGCCAGCAGCTTGGCGGGGGAAAAACTGTTTTTT. This translates into CASSLAGEKLFF.